This T cell receptor (beta chain) was captured by sequencing in a study of T cell responses to AZD1222 COVID-19 vaccine. Whole-study results and caveats: Mostly white British, mostly female donors; authors suggested clonal diversity may be underestimated. Repertoires were collected only later (after the peak T cell response had occurred).

This CDR3 spans 16 amino acids. J was trimmed by 0 bases and V by 0 bases; bases with no gene match: 4. Germline V gene sequence: CDR1 SGHRS, CDR2 YFSETQ. Notes on this clone: The antigen is not known.

Repertoires were generated with immunoSEQ multiplex PCR, while TCRdb's copy carries only in-frame clones and drops some. This table has roughly 150,000 clones, about 90% appearing once. The TCR was taken from an adult who received the AZD1222 COVID-19 vaccine. The chain carries TRBV5-1 and TRBJ1-1; TRBD1 aligns across 8 bases. The material sequenced was peripheral blood, taken 28 days after the second AZD1222 dose. CDR3 protein: CASSLGSGGMNTEAFF. The CDR3 region has the DNA TGCGCCAGCAGCTTGGGTTCAGGGGGCATGAACACTGAAGCTTTCTTT.